These 11 T cell receptor beta chains came from one sample sequenced in a study of blood T cell repertoires in COVID-19. This table comes from immunoSEQ multiplex PCR, and its TCRdb copy is limited to in-frame clones, with some not included. The sample includes some 89,000 clones, about 87% of them seen just once. The specimen sequenced was peripheral blood. All receptors derive from a human donor in a cohort sampled during active COVID-19.

V usage is TRBV7-2 and J usage is TRBJ2-7; the D is unclear. The CDR3 loop spans 13 amino acids. Germline CDR1 SGHTA, CDR2 FQGNSA. Trimming pared 2 bases from V and 5 bases from J, leaving 10 bases between. CDR3 protein: CASSLYYQDEQYF. In nucleotides, the CDR3 is TGTGCCAGCAGCTTATATTACCAGGACGAGCAGTACTTC.

This chain uses TRBV3-1 (or the pseudogene TRBV3-2) with TRBJ1-4; D is possibly TRBD1 (5 bases). Germline V gives CDR1 LGHDT, CDR2 YNNKEL (reference sequence). The CDR3 contains 15 residues. The germline V and J ends were trimmed by 0 bases and 2 bases, with 7 bases remaining between them. In DNA, the CDR3 is TGTGCCAGCAGCCAAGAGCAGGGCACTAATGAAAAACTGTTTTTT. This translates into CASSQEQGTNEKLFF.

This chain connects TRBV23-1 to TRBJ2-7, with 12 bases matching TRBD2. TRBV23-1 is designated an ORF whose function remains uncertain. J gave up 2 bases and V 0 bases, and 11 bases lay outside the gene matches. The CDR3 is 19 amino acids. This CDR3 is CASSQSRLAGVVETYEQYF. The DNA of the CDR3 is TGCGCCAGCAGTCAATCGAGACTAGCGGGAGTGGTTGAAACCTACGAGCAGTACTTC.

V gene TRBV4-1 combines with J gene TRBJ2-5; 8 bases are shared with TRBD2. Germline loops: CDR1 MGHRA, CDR2 YSYEKL. V lost 0 bases, J lost 5 bases, and 5 bases stayed unmatched. This CDR3 is 15 amino acids long. Here the CDR3 DNA reads TGCGCCAGCAGCCAAGATTCGGGGGGGAGTGAGACCCAGTACTTC. As protein: CASSQDSGGSETQYF.

The chain has TRBV27 and TRBJ2-5; 7 bases line up with TRBD2. This CDR3 region has 15 residues. Germline CDR1 is MNHEY and CDR2 is SMNVEV (reference sequence). V shed 5 bases, J shed 6 bases, and the junction held 12 bases outside the gene matches. CDR3 residues: CASSEGTIPSKTQYF. CDR3 in DNA: TGTGCCAGCAGTGAGGGGACTATCCCCAGCAAGACCCAGTACTTC.

The chain carries TRBV4-1 and TRBJ2-1; 11 bases agree with TRBD2. The CDR3 loop spans 18 amino acids. Per germline, CDR1 MGHRA and CDR2 YSYEKL. V lost 0 bases to trimming and J lost 7 bases; unmatched junction nucleotides: 11. CDR3 residues: CASSQDLVPSGRFNEQFF. The CDR3 DNA reads TGCGCCAGCAGCCAAGATTTGGTTCCTAGCGGGAGGTTTAATGAGCAGTTCTTC.

The gene calls are TRBV6-6 and TRBJ2-3; 9 positions agree with TRBD2. The CDR3 is 16 residues long. CDR1 and CDR2 (germline): MNHNY, SVGAGI (reference sequence). The J segment lost 2 bases and the V segment lost 2 bases, leaving 5 bases of the junction unmatched. In nucleotides, the CDR3 is TGTGCCAGCAGTTACGGCGGGAGGGAGGTCACAGATACGCAGTATTTT. This encodes CASSYGGREVTDTQYF.

This chain connects TRBV5-1 to TRBJ1-2; D may be TRBD1 (5 bases). Germline values: CDR1 SGHRS, CDR2 YFSETQ. The CDR3 extends over 18 amino acids. V was shortened by 7 bases and J by 6 bases, with 31 bases between the two germline ends. CDR3 region: CASAPLPHPGYSLDGYTF. In DNA form, the CDR3 reads TGCGCCAGCGCCCCCCTCCCCCATCCAGGGTATTCCTTGGATGGCTACACCTTC.

This chain connects TRBV9 to TRBJ2-1, with 13 nucleotides matching TRBD2. This CDR3 has 17 residues. Germline trimming cut 1 base from V and 8 bases from J; bases unmatched to any gene: 9. The germline V gene has CDR1 SGDLS and CDR2 YYNGEE. The CDR3 DNA reads as TGTGCCAGCAGCGTAAACCCCGGGACTAGCGGGATGGATGAGCAGTTCTTC. Protein product: CASSVNPGTSGMDEQFF. Combining the CDR3 with reference TRBV9 and TRBJ2-1 gives the whole variable domain DSGVTQTPKHLITATGQRVTLRCSPRSGDLSVYWYQQSLDQGLQFLIQYYNGEERAKGNILERFSAQQFPDLHSELNLSSLELGDSALYFCASSVNPGTSGMDEQFFGPGTRLTVL.

CDR3 nucleotides: TGTGCTAGTGGCCAATCTGGAAACACCATATATTTT. Translating it yields CASGQSGNTIYF. The rearrangement links TRBV12-5 to TRBJ1-3; no definite D call. There are 12 residues in the CDR3. From germline, CDR1 is LGHNT and CDR2 FRNRAP. V was shortened by 6 bases and J by 1 base, with 4 bases between the two germline ends.

The chain has TRBV5-1 and TRBJ1-4, with D perhaps matching TRBD1 (5 bases). CDR1 and CDR2 from the germline V gene are SGHRS and YFSETQ. The germline V and J ends were trimmed by 2 bases and 8 bases, with 13 bases remaining between them. This CDR3 is built from 14 residues. The CDR3 coding sequence is TGCGCCAGCAGCTTCTGGGGCCAGGAGGAAAAACTGTTTTTT. As protein: CASSFWGQEEKLFF.